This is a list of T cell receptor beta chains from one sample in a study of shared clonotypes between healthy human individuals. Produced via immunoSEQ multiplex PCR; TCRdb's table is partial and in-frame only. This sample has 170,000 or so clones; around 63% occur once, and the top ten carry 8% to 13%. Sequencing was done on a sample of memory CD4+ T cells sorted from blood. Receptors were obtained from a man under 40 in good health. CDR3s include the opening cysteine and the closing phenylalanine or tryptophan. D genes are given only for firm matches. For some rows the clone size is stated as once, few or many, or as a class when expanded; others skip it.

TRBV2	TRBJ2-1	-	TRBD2	TGTGCCAGCAGGGTCGGGACTAGCGCCTTTTTGAATGAGCAGTTCTTC	CASRVGTSAFLNEQFF
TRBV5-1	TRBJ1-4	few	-	TGCGCCAGCAGCTTCCTCGACAGGACTAATGAAAAACTGTTTTTT	CASSFLDRTNEKLFF
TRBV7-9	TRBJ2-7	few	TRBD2	TGTGCCAGCGGATGGGCGAGGGAGGGCGAGCAGTACTTC	CASGWAREGEQYF
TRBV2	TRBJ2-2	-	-	TGTGCCAGCAGCGCCCGGTCTTCGGGGGAGCTGTTTTTT	CASSARSSGELFF
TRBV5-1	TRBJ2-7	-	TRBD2	TGCGCCAGCAGCTTTAACCCCGGGACTAGCGGATACGAGCAGTACTTC	CASSFNPGTSGYEQYF
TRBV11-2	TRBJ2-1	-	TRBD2	TGTGCCAGCCTCCCTGGATGGACTAGCGGCAAAAACAATGAGCAGTTCTTC	CASLPGWTSGKNNEQFF
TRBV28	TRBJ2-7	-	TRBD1	TGTGCCAGCAGTACCCCCGGACAGGGGTCATTGCTCTACGAGCAGTACTTC	CASSTPGQGSLLYEQYF
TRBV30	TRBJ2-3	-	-	TGTGCCTGGATCCCTCCCTACGCAGATACGCAGTATTTT	CAWIPPYADTQYF
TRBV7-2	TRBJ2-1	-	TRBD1	TGTGCCAGCACGAGACAGGGGAGCTCCTACAATGAGCAGTTCTTC	CASTRQGSSYNEQFF
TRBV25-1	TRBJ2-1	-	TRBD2	TGTGCCAGCAGTGGTGACGGGAGGGCCCACAATGAGCAGTTCTTC	CASSGDGRAHNEQFF
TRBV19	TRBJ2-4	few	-	TGTGCCAGTAGTATGAGTCTAGAAAACATTCAGTACTTC	CASSMSLENIQYF
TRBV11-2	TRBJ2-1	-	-	TGTGCCAGCAGCCTAAGGGTCCGGGCCTACAATGAGCAGTTCTTC	CASSLRVRAYNEQFF
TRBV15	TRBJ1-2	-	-	TGTGCCACCAGCAGGGATAGGCTGTTTACCTATGGCTACACCTTC	CATSRDRLFTYGYTF
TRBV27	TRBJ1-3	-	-	TGTGCCAGCAGTTTATCGTCCGGAAACACCATATATTTT	CASSLSSGNTIYF